The rows below give T cell receptor beta chains drawn from one sample of a study of T cell repertoires in cytomegalovirus infection. TCRdb processed the reads anew with MiXCR; each CDR3 protein has one entry. The table records 150,000 to 200,000 distinct CDR3 sequences, under 15% of them present only once. Sequencing input: PBMCs. These receptors were taken from a human donor in good health (CMV status not recorded). Some clones in this sample may be carry-over from other donors' samples. Each CDR3 is given without its conserved first and last residue. Part of the rows lack a size; the others show once, few, many or a class for expanded clones.

clone size | J gene | V gene | CDR3 protein
many | TRBJ1-3 | TRBV7-2 | ASSQDRGLSGNTIY
few | TRBJ2-2 | TRBV7-2 | ASSLATRAGELF
many | TRBJ2-3 | TRBV7-6 | ASSPNPGTDTQY
few | TRBJ2-1 | TRBV3-1 | ASSQDLGRGINEQF
NA | TRBJ2-1 | TRBV28 | ASSLRTPNEQF
many | TRBJ2-6 | TRBV27 | ASSLQSVRRSGANVLT
NA | TRBJ1-1 | TRBV5-1 | ASSLAGEDTEAF
many | TRBJ1-5 | TRBV6-2/TRBV6-3 | ASSYFDRRGGNNQPQH
many | TRBJ2-5 | TRBV28 | ASSLWGQGGETQY
many | TRBJ1-2 | TRBV19 | ASTLTSAGGYT
many | TRBJ2-3 | TRBV29-1 | SDHRASGGSDTQY
NA | TRBJ1-1 | TRBV30 | AWSSWLNTEAF
NA | TRBJ1-3 | TRBV28 | ASSGLSNSGNTIY
NA | TRBJ2-3 | TRBV15 | ATSKSGGVSTDTQY
many | TRBJ1-1 | TRBV7-2 | ASSPGLGGSEAF
NA | TRBJ2-5 | TRBV10-3 | ASNRGLRIAETQY
many | TRBJ1-6 | TRBV6-1 | ASDTTYNSPLH
NA | TRBJ1-4 | TRBV19 | ASSISRGDFNEKLF
many | TRBJ2-3 | TRBV6-2/TRBV6-3 | ASSPWTTTDTQY
NA | TRBJ1-6 | TRBV12-3/TRBV12-4 | ASSFRRYNSPLH
few | TRBJ1-2 | TRBV28 | ASRDRGTNGYT
NA | TRBJ2-3 | TRBV6-5 | ASSYQGSRGGTDTQY
few | TRBJ2-1 | TRBV27 | ASSLSSGRIYNEQF
few | TRBJ1-3 | TRBV20-1 | SAGTTRSSGNTIY
NA | TRBJ1-5 | TRBV2 | ASSDTGGYNQPQH
many | TRBJ2-3 | TRBV7-2 | ASQGLAGAFTDTQY
many | TRBJ2-7 | TRBV25-1 | ASRGQGSYEQY
many | TRBJ2-2 | TRBV6-1 | ASSGPGQGGFGELF
many | TRBJ1-2 | TRBV10-3 | AIGEEVHGYT
NA | TRBJ2-5 | TRBV29-1 | SVAGRETQY
few | TRBJ2-7 | TRBV20-1 | SARGLIAYEQY
many | TRBJ1-3 | TRBV28 | ASSSGVGNTIY
NA | TRBJ2-3 | TRBV20-1 | SARDPLADTQY
few | TRBJ1-2 | TRBV5-1 | ASSKDSGGDGYT
NA | TRBJ1-1 | TRBV10-3 | AANGGNTEAF
few | TRBJ2-1 | TRBV15 | ATGRGASYNEQF
many | TRBJ1-1 | TRBV27 | ASSSPPNTEAF
many | TRBJ1-5 | TRBV2 | AGSTGTGGQPQH
NA | TRBJ1-5 | TRBV5-1 | ASSLVAGPNQPQH
few | TRBJ1-1 | TRBV2 | ASSRTGVGTEAF
many | TRBJ2-7 | TRBV29-1 | SVGRTGATYEQY
few | TRBJ1-3 | TRBV28 | ASSSRGAIY
NA | TRBJ2-3 | TRBV5-1 | ASSLGGGETDTQY
many | TRBJ1-4 | TRBV6-2/TRBV6-3 | ASSFGGKLF
many | TRBJ2-4 | TRBV6-2/TRBV6-3 | ASSSDRQVGTLAKNIQY
few | TRBJ1-1 | TRBV10-2 | ASSTGRMNTEAF
NA | TRBJ1-1 | TRBV25-1 | ASSELPGGNTEAF
NA | TRBJ1-1 | TRBV11-2 | ASSSNTGGTEAF
many | TRBJ2-7 | TRBV7-2 | ASSLVTRQGAGRAYEQY
few | TRBJ1-1 | TRBV15 | ATSREATGGLREAF
few | TRBJ1-2 | TRBV7-3 | ASSPATGGGDGYT
NA | TRBJ2-5 | TRBV19 | ASSSGQGGTQY
few | TRBJ1-2 | TRBV5-6 | ASSWGPLEVNYGYT
few | TRBJ1-5 | TRBV19 | ASSMLGQGDNQPQH
NA | TRBJ2-7 | TRBV20-1 | SASVRDYYEQY